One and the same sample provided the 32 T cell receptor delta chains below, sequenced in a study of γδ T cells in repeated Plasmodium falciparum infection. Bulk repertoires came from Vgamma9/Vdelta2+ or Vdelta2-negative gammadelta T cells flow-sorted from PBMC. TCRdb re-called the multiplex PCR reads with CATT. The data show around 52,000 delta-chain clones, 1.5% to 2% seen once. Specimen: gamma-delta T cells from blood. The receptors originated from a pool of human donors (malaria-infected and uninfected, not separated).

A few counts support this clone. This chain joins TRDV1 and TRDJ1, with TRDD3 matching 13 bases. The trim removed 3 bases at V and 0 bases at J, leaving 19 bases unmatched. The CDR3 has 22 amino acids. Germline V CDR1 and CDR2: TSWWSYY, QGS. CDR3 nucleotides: TGTGCTCTTGGGGAGACTCCGGGACCCTACTGGGGGATACGCTTCTACACCGATAAACTCATCTTT. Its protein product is CALGETPGPYWGIRFYTDKLIF.

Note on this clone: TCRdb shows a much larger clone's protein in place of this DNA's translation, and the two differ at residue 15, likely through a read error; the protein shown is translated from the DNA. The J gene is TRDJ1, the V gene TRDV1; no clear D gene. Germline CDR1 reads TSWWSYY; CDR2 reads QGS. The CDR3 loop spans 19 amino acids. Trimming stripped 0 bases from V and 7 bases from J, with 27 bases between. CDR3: CALGELVGIGRKQAGKLIF. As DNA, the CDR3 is TGTGCTCTTGGGGAACTAGTTGGTATTGGGCGGAAACAAGCCGGTAAACTCATCTTT.

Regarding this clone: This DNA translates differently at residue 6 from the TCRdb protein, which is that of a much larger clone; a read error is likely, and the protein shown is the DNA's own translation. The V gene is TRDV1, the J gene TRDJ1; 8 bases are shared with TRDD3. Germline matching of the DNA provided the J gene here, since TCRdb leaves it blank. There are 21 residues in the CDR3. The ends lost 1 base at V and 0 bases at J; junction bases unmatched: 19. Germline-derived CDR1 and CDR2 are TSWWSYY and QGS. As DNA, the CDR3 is TGTGCTCTTGGGGAACCAGTGGCCCCTAAGTACTGGGGGTCGTACACCGATAAACTCATCTTT. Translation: CALGEPVAPKYWGSYTDKLIF.

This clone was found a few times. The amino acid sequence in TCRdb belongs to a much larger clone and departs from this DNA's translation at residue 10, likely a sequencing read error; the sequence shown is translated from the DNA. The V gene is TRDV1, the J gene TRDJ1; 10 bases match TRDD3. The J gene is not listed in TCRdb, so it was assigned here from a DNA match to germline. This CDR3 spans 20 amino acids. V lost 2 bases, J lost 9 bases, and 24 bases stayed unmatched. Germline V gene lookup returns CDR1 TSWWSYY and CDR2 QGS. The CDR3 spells CALGELPSFPPYWGIGELIF. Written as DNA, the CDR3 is TGTGCTCTTGGGGAATTACCTTCTTTCCCTCCGTACTGGGGGATCGGGGAACTCATCTTT.

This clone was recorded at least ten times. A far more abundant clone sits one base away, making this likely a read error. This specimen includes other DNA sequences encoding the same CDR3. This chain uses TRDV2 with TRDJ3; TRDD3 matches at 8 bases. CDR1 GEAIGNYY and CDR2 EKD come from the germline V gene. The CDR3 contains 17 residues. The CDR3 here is CACDTWGSSWDTRQMFF. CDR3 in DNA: TGTGCCTGCGACACCTGGGGGAGCTCCTGGGACACCCGACAGATGTTTTTC.

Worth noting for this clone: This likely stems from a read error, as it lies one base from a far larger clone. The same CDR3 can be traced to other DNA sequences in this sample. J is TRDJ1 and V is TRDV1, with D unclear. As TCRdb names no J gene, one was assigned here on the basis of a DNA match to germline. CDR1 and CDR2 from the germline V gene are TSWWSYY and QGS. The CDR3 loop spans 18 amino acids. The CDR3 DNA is TGTGCTCTTGGGGAACCAAGAGTGGGAGACCAGTACACCAATAAACTCATCTTT. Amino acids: CALGEPRVGDQYTNKLIF.

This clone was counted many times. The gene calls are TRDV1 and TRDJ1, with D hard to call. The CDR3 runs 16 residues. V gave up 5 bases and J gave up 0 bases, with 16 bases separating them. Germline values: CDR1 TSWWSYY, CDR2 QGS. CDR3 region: CALGWKVTLYTDKLIF. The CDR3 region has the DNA TGTGCTCTTGGGTGGAAGGTTACTTTATACACCGATAAACTCATCTTT.

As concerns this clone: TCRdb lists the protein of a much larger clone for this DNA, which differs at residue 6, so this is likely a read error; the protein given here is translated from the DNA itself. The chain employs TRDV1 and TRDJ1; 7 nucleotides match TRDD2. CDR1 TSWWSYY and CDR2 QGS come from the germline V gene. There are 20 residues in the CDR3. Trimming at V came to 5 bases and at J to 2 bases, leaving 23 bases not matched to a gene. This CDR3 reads CALGKVRPSWAGGLTDKLIF. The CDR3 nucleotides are TGTGCTCTTGGGAAAGTCAGGCCTTCCTGGGCCGGGGGTTTAACCGATAAACTCATCTTT.

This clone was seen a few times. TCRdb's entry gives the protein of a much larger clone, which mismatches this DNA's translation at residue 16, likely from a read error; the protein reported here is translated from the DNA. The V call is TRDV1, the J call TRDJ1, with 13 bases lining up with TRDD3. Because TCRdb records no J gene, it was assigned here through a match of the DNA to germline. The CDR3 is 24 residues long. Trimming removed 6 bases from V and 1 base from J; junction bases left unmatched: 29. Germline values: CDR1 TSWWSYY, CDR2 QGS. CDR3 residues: CALGSGLPSLYWGIRFWGTDKLIF. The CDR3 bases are TGTGCTCTTGGATCCGGCCTTCCTTCCCTATACTGGGGGATACGATTTTGGGGCACCGATAAACTCATCTTT.

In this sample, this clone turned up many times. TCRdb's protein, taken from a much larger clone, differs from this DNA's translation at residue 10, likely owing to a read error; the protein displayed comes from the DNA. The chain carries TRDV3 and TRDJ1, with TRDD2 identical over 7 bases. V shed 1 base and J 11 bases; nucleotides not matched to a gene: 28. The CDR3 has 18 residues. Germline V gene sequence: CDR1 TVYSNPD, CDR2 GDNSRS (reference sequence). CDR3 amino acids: CAFKAVPTRSNLLNRLIF. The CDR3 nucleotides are TGTGCCTTTAAGGCGGTTCCTACTCGATCAAACCTCCTCAACCGGCTCATCTTT.

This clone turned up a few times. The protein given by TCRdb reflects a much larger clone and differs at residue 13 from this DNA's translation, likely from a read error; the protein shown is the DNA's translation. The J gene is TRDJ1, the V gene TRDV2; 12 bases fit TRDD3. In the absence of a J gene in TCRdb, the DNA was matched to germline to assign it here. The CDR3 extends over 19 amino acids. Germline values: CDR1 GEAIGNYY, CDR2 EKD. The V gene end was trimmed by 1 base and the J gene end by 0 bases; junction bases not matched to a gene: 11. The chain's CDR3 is CACDTGYWGIPQHTDKLIF. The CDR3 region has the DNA TGTGCCTGTGACACGGGGTACTGGGGGATACCCCAGCACACCGATAAACTCATCTTT.

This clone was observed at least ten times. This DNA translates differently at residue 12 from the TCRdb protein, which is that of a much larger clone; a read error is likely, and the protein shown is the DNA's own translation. The CDR3 sequence is CAIGELLLLHNHWGIRELIF. DNA for the CDR3: TGTGCTATTGGGGAGTTATTACTATTACACAACCACTGGGGGATACGGGAACTCATCTTT. This chain links TRDV1 with TRDJ1; 13 positions agree with TRDD3. Germline V gene sequence: CDR1 TSWWSYY, CDR2 QGS. This CDR3 region has 20 residues.

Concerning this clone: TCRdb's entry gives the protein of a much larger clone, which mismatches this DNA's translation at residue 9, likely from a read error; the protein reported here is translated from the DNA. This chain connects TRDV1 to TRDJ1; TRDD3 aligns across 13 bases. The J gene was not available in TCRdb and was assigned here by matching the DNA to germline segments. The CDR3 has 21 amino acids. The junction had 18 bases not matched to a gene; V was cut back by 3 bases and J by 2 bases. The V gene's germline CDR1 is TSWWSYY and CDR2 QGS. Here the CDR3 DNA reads TGTGCTCTTGGGGAGGTTAGGGGTGAACTGGGGGATACGCCGGGGACCGATAAACTCATCTTT. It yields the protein CALGEVRGELGDTPGTDKLIF.

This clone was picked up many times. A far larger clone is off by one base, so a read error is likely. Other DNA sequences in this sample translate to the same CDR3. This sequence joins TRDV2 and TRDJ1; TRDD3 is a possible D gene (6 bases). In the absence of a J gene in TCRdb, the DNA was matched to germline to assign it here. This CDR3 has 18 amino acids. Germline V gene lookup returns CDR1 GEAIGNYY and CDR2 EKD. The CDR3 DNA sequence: TGTGCCTGCGACACTACGAATTGCTCACTGGGTCCCACCGATAAACTCATCTTT. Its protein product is CACDTTNCSLGPTDKLIF.

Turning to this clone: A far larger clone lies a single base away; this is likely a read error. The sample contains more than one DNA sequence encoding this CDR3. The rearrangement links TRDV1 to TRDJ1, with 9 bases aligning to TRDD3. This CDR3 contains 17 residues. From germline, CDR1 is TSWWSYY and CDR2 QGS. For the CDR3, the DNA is TGTGCTCTTGGGGAATATCTGGGGGATCTATACACCGATAAACTCATCTTC. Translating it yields CALGEYLGDLYTDKLIF.

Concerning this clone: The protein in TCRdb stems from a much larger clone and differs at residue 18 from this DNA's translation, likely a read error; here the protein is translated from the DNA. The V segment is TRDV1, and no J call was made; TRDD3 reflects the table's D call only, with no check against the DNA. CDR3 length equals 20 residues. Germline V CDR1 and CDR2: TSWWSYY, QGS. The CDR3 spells CALGEPYPNLYWGIRDKFIF. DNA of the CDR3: TGTGCTCTTGGGGAACCCTACCCAAACCTCTACTGGGGGATACGAGATAAATTCATCTTT.

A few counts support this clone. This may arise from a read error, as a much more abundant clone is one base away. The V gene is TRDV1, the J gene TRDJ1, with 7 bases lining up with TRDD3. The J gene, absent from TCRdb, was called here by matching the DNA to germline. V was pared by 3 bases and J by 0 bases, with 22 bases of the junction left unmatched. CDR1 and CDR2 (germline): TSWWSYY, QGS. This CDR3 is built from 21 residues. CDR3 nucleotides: TGTGCTCTTGGGGAGCTAGGGGCCCTCCGCGGGGGATTCTGGTACACCGATAAACTCATCTTT. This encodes CALGELGALRGGFWYTDKLIF.

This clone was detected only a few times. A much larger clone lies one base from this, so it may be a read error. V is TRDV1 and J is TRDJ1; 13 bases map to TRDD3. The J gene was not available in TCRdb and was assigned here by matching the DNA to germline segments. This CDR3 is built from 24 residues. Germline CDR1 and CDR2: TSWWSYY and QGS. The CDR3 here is CALGPSLPTILLGDTRLYTDKLIF. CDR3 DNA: TGCGCTCTTGGGCCCAGCCTTCCTACGATCTTACTGGGGGATACGCGACTTTACACCGATAAACTCATCTTT.

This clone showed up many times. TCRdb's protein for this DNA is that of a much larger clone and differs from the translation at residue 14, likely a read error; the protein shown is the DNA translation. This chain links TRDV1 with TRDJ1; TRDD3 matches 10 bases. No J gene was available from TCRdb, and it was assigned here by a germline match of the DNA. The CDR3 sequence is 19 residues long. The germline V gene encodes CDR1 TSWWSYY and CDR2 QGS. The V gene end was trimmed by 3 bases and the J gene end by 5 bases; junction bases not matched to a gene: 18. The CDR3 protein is CALGDPESPYWGMSDKLIF. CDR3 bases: TGTGCTCTTGGGGATCCCGAATCTCCTTACTGGGGGATGTCTGATAAACTCATCTTT.

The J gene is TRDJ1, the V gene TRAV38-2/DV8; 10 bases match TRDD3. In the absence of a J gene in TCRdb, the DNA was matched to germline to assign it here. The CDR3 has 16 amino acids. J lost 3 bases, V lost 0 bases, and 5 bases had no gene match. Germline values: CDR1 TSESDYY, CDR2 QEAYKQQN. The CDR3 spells CAYRSAHWGIPDKLIF. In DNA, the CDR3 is TGTGCTTATAGGAGCGCGCACTGGGGGATCCCCGATAAACTCATCTTT.

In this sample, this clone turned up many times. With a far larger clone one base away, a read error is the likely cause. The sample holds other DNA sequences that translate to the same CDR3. The CDR3 DNA is TGTGCTCTTGGGGAACTAGAGGAGGTGCCCATGCCCTACTGGTACACCGATAAACTCATCTTT. It codes for CALGELEEVPMPYWYTDKLIF. The chain recombines TRDV1 with TRDJ1; D may match TRDD2 or TRDD3 (5 bases each). Germline V lookup: CDR1 TSWWSYY, CDR2 QGS. The germline V and J ends were trimmed by 0 bases and 0 bases, with 26 bases remaining between them. The CDR3 is made up of 21 amino acids.

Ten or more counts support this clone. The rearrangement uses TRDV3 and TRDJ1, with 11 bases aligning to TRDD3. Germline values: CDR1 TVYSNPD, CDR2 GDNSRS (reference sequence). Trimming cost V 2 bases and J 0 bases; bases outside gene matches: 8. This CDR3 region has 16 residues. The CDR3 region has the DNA TGTGCCTTTTTTGGGGGATACGTGACACACACCGATAAACTCATCTTT. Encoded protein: CAFFGGYVTHTDKLIF.

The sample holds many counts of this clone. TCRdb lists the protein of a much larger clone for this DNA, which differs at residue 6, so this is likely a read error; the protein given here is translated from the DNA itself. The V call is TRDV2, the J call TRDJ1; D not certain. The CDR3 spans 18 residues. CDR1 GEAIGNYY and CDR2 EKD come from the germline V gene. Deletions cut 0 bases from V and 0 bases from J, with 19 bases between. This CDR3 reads CACDTPYIEVIHTDKLIF. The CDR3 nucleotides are TGTGCCTGTGACACCCCTTACATAGAAGTCATCCACACCGATAAACTCATCTTT.

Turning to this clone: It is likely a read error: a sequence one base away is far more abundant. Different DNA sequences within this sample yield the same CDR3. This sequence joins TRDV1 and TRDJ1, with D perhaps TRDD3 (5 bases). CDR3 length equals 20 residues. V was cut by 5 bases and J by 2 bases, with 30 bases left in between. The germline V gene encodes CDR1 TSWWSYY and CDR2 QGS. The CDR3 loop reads CALGKIRPSWAGGLTDKLIF. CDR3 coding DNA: TGTGCTCTTGGGAAAATCAGGCCCTCCTGGGCCGGGGGTTTAACCGATAAACTCATCTTT.

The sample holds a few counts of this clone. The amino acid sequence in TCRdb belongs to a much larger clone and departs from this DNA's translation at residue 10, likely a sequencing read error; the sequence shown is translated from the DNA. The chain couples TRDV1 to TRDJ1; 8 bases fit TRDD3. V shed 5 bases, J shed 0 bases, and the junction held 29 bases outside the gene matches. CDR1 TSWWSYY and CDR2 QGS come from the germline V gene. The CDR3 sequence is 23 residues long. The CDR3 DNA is TGTGCTCTTGGGAAAAGCGGGGGCAACCACATACTGGGGGGTTACGCGTACACCGATAAACTCATCTTT. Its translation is CALGKSGGNHILGGYAYTDKLIF.

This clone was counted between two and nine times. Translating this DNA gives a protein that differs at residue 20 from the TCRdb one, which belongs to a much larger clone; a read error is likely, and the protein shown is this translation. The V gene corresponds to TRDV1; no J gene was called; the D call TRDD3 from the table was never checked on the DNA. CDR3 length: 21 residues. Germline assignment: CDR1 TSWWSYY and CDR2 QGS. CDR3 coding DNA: TGTGCTCTTGGGCCAACATGGATTACTGGGGACCGGAGGTACTTTCCCGATAAACTCACCTTT. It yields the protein CALGPTWITGDRRYFPDKLTF.

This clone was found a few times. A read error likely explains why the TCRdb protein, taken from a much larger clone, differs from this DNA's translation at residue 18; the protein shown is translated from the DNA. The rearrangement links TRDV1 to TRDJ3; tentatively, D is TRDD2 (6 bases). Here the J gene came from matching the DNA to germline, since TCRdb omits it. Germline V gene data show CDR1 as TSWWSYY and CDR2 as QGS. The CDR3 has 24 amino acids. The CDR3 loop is CALGELGSSRLLQPFLWGTRQMFF. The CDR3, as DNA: TGTGCTCTTGGGGAACTAGGTTCCTCCAGATTACTGCAACCTTTCCTATGGGGCACCCGACAGATGTTTTTC.

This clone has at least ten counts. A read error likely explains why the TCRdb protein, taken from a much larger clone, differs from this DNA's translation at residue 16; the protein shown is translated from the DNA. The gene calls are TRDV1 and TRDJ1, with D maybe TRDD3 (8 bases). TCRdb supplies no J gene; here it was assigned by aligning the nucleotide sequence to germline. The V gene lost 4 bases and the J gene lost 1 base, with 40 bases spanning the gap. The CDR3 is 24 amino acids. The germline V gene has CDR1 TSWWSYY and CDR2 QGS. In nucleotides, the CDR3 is TGTGCTCTTGGGGCTTTTTCCTACCAGAGAATGTACTGGGGGCCCTTCCCTGCCACCGATAAACTCATCTTT. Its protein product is CALGAFSYQRMYWGPFPATDKLIF.

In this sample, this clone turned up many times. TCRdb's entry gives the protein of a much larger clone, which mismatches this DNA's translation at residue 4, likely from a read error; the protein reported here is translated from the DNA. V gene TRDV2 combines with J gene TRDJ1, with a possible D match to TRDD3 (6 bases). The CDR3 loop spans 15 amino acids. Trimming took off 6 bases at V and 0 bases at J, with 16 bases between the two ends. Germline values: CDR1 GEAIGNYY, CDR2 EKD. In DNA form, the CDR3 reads TGTGCCTGTAACAACGTGGGGGGCCACACCGATAAACTCATCTTT. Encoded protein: CACNNVGGHTDKLIF.

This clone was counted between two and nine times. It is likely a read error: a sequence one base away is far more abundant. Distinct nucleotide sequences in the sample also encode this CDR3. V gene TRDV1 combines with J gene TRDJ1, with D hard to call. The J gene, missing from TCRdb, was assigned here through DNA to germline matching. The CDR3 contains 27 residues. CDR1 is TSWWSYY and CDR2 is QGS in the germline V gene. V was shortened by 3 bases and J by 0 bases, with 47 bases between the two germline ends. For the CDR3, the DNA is TGTGCTCTTGGGGAGATATCGATCTTCTTCGTTCGTGGTCAGACCTGGTCCGGTTCGAGACACACCGATAAACTCATCTTT. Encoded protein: CALGEISIFFVRGQTWSGSRHTDKLIF.

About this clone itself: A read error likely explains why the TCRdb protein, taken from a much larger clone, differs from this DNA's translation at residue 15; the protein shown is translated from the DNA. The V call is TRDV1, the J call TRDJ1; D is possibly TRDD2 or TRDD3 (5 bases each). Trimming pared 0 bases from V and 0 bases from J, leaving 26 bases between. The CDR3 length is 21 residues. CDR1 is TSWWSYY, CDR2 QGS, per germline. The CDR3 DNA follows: TGTGCTCTTGGGGAACTAGAGGAAGTGCCCATGCCCTACTGGCACACCGATAAACTCATCTTT. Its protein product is CALGELEEVPMPYWHTDKLIF.

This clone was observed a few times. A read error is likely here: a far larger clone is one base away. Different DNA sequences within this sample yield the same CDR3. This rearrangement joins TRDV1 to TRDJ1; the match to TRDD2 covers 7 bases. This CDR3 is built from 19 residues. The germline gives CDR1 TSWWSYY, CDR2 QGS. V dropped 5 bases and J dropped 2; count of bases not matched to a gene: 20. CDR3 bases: TGTGCTCTTGGGACCTCTATTCCTACAGTGTGGGAGTATACCGATAAACTCATCTTT. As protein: CALGTSIPTVWEYTDKLIF.